These 22 T cell receptor beta chains share one sample of origin, sequenced in a study of response to subunit inactivated influenza vaccine (dated by TCRdb to between 2017 and 2018). Library preparation employed RT-PCR. The sequencer listed for this sample is Illumina HiSeq 2500. In TCRdb, the public reads were trimmed at Q25 with fastp and aligned with MiXCR, with productive beta chains retained. Rows matching on CDR3 protein sequence are summarized as one entry with the most common DNA and genes. For this sample the table gives 500,000 to 750,000 distinct CDR3 sequences, of which around 15% were detected only once. The top ten clones comprise approximately 10% of the sample. The material was PBMCs from blood, obtained approximately 13 days after vaccination. These receptors were collected from a man aged 45-60 years who received an inactivated influenza vaccine. Donor details come from another sample of the same person, matched by shared clones.

This clonotype was seen a handful of times. This chain connects TRBV7-2 to TRBJ2-6; D call uncertain. CDR1 SGHTA and CDR2 FQGNSA come from the germline V gene. This CDR3 comprises 14 residues. The germline V and J ends were trimmed by 7 bases and 0 bases, with 7 bases remaining between them. CDR3 region: CASKRGSGANVLTF. The CDR3 coding sequence is TGTGCCAGCAAAAGAGGCTCTGGGGCCAACGTCCTGACTTTC.

Ten or more counts support this clonotype. The genes are TRBV20-1 and TRBJ1-6, with D perhaps TRBD1 (5 bases). CDR3 length: 14 residues. Deletions cut 2 bases from V and 8 bases from J, with 13 bases between. CDR1 DFQATT and CDR2 SNEGSKA come from the germline V gene (reference sequence). CDR3 in amino acids: CSARRQNRDSPLHF. In DNA, the CDR3 is TGCAGTGCTAGAAGACAGAACAGAGATTCACCCCTCCACTTT.

The chain joins TRBV4-2 to TRBJ1-2; no reliable D call. V shed 5 bases and J shed 2 bases, with 21 bases lying between them. CDR1 LGHNA and CDR2 YNFKEQ come from the germline V gene. The CDR3 has 17 amino acids. The CDR3 region has the DNA TGTGCCAGCAGCGAACTCCCCCTGGGAGCTGACAACTATGGCTACACCTTC. As protein: CASSELPLGADNYGYTF.

The chain has TRBV3-1 and TRBJ1-3, with D unresolved. CDR1 and CDR2 (germline): LGHDT, YNNKEL (reference sequence). V dropped 0 bases and J dropped 1 base, with 4 bases sitting between them. The CDR3 has 14 amino acids. This chain's CDR3 is CASSQDVSGNTIYF. CDR3 DNA sequence: TGTGCCAGCAGCCAAGACGTTTCTGGAAACACCATATATTTT.

This clonotype was seen many times. V gene TRBV15 combines with J gene TRBJ1-2, with a weak D call TRBD1 (6 bases). V was cut by 9 bases and J by 1 base, with 15 bases left in between. Per germline, CDR1 LNHNV and CDR2 YYDKDF (reference sequence). The CDR3 length is 14 residues. CDR3 residues: CATQQGRDNYGYTF. The CDR3 DNA reads as TGTGCCACGCAGCAGGGGCGGGATAACTATGGCTACACCTTC. Filled out from reference TRBV15 and TRBJ1-2, the complete variable domain reads DAMVIQNPRYQVTQFGKPVTLSCSQTLNHNVMYWYQQKSSQAPKLLFHYYDKDFNNEADTPDNFQSRRPNTSFCFLDIRSPGLGDTAMYLCATQQGRDNYGYTFGSGTRLTVV.

This clonotype was recorded only once. The chain carries TRBV6-2 or TRBV6-3 and TRBJ2-1; no clear D gene. There are 15 residues in the CDR3. CDR1 MNHEY and CDR2 SVGEGT come from the germline V gene. The V end was cut by 1 base, the J end by 7 bases, with 14 bases between. CDR3 loop: CASSYYSLVENEQFF. The CDR3 bases are TGTGCCAGCAGTTACTATAGCCTGGTTGAGAATGAGCAGTTCTTC.

The rearrangement joins TRBV29-1 to TRBJ1-1; D uncertain. The CDR3 sequence is 12 residues long. The germline CDR1 and CDR2 sequences are SQVTM and ANQGSEA. The ends were cut back, 4 bases at V and 3 bases at J, with 9 bases in the middle. The CDR3 coding sequence is TGCAGCGTTGGAGGGTTCTACACTGAAGCTTTCTTT. Translating it yields CSVGGFYTEAFF.

The chain couples TRBV7-9 to TRBJ2-7, with D tentatively TRBD1 (6 bases). The germline CDR1 and CDR2 sequences are SEHNR and FQNEAQ (reference sequence). Trimming took off 5 bases at V and 1 base at J, with 15 bases between the two ends. The CDR3 runs to 15 residues. The CDR3 nucleotides read TGTGCCAGCAGCCCGATGGACGGACAGTCCTACGAGCAGTACTTC. This encodes CASSPMDGQSYEQYF.

This clonotype occurred many times. As DNA, the CDR3 is TGTGCCAGCAGTCCTTCAACCGGCTCCTACAATGAGCAGTTCTTC. Amino acid sequence: CASSPSTGSYNEQFF. The chain links TRBV2 to TRBJ2-1; D gene uncertain. This CDR3 region has 15 residues. V was cut by 5 bases and J by 0 bases, with 11 bases left in between. Per the germline V gene, CDR1 is SNHLY and CDR2 is FYNNEI.

This clonotype came up a few times. This chain joins TRBV6-2 or TRBV6-3 and TRBJ2-2; 13 nucleotides agree with TRBD2. The CDR3 is 17 residues long. V shed 7 bases, J shed 1 base, and the junction held 6 bases outside the gene matches. In germline, CDR1 is MNHEY, CDR2 SVGEGT. CDR3 in DNA: TGTGCCAGCACCGAAGGACTAGCGGGGGTGAACACCGGGGAGCTGTTTTTT. It translates to CASTEGLAGVNTGELFF.

The chain couples TRBV20-1 to TRBJ2-4, with 7 nucleotides matching TRBD2. This CDR3 has 15 residues. The trim removed 6 bases at V and 5 bases at J, leaving 13 bases unmatched. Germline CDR1 DFQATT, CDR2 SNEGSKA (reference sequence). DNA of the CDR3: TGCAGTGCCAATATCCCGGGACTACGACAAAACATTCAGTACTTC. Its translation is CSANIPGLRQNIQYF.

The rearrangement uses TRBV14 and TRBJ2-7; perhaps TRBD2 as D (6 bases). V dropped 3 bases and J dropped 5 bases, with 11 bases sitting between them. This CDR3 contains 13 residues. Germline V CDR1 and CDR2: SGHDN, FVKESK. The CDR3 DNA reads as TGTGCCAGCAGCCACCAGACTAGTCACGAGCAGTACTTC. As protein: CASSHQTSHEQYF.

This clonotype has a count of ten or more. V gene TRBV12-3 or TRBV12-4 combines with J gene TRBJ2-1; D may be TRBD1 (5 bases). This CDR3 has 15 residues. V was clipped by 6 bases and J by 0 bases, with 12 bases between them. This chain's CDR3 is CASSWGRSSYNEQFF. The CDR3 DNA follows: TGTGCCAGCAGCTGGGGCCGTAGCTCCTACAATGAGCAGTTCTTC.

This clonotype has just a few counts. V usage is TRBV7-2 and J usage is TRBJ2-4, with D possibly matching TRBD1 (5 bases). The CDR3 has 14 residues. CDR1 is SGHTA and CDR2 is FQGNSA in the germline V gene. V lost 5 bases and J lost 3, with 11 bases in between. In nucleotides, the CDR3 is TGTGCCAGCAGCCAACAGGAAGGCAAAAACATTCAGTACTTC. Amino acids: CASSQQEGKNIQYF.

The gene calls are TRBV18 and TRBJ1-2; TRBD1 is a possible D gene (6 bases). CDR1 is KGHSH and CDR2 is LQKENI in the germline V gene. CDR3 length: 14 residues. The V end lost 3 bases, the J end lost 7 bases, and 15 bases lay between the germline ends. The CDR3 DNA sequence: TGTGCCAGCTCACCCCCATCGGGGGGCGTTGGCTACACCTTC. Translated, it gives CASSPPSGGVGYTF.

The table lists this clonotype with a count of one. The CDR3 DNA reads TGCAGTGCTATACCCACTAGCGGGAGCGCGAATGAGCAGTTCTTC. It translates to CSAIPTSGSANEQFF. The V call is TRBV20-1, the J call TRBJ2-1, with TRBD2 matching 11 bases. J lost 7 bases, V lost 4 bases, and 9 bases had no gene match. From germline, CDR1 is DFQATT and CDR2 SNEGSKA (reference sequence). The CDR3 is made up of 15 amino acids.

The sample holds many counts of this clonotype. The chain recombines TRBV7-2 with TRBJ1-1, with 7 bases aligning to TRBD1. With 3 bases clipped from V and 2 bases from J, the junction kept 3 bases outside the gene matches. Per the germline V gene, CDR1 is SGHTA and CDR2 is FQGNSA. CDR3 length equals 14 residues. CDR3 DNA sequence: TGTGCCAGCAGCTTGGGACAGTTCAACACTGAAGCTTTCTTT. The encoded protein is CASSLGQFNTEAFF.

This clonotype was found many times. The V and J genes are TRBV5-1 and TRBJ1-5; the D is unclear. Germline lookup yields CDR1 SGHRS and CDR2 YFSETQ. Trimming left V 0 bases short and J 5 bases short, with 12 bases between. This CDR3 is built from 15 residues. CDR3 sequence (DNA): TGCGCCAGCAGCTTGGGGGGAGTCGGGGATCAGCCCCAGCATTTT. Its protein is CASSLGGVGDQPQHF. Full variable domain (rest looked up from reference TRBV5-1 and TRBJ1-5): KAGVTQTPRYLIKTRGQQVTLSCSPISGHRSVSWYQQTPGQGLQFLFEYFSETQRNKGNFPGRFSGRQFSNSRSEMNVSTLELGDSALYLCASSLGGVGDQPQHFGDGTRLSIL.

V and J are TRBV7-2 and TRBJ2-2, with D perhaps TRBD1 (7 bases). The CDR3 runs 15 residues. Trimming stripped 4 bases from V and 5 bases from J, with 14 bases between. Per germline, CDR1 SGHTA and CDR2 FQGNSA. The CDR3 DNA is TGTGCCAGCAGCTCAGGGGGGATGAGGACCGGGGAGCTGTTTTTT. Amino acid sequence: CASSSGGMRTGELFF.

This clonotype turned up a few times. This chain uses TRBV28 with TRBJ2-1; D is ambiguous. This CDR3 contains 13 residues. V was pared by 3 bases and J by 5 bases, with 8 bases between. CDR1 is MDHEN and CDR2 is SYDVKM in the germline V gene. This CDR3 reads CASSFVENNEQFF. CDR3 bases: TGTGCCAGCAGTTTCGTAGAAAACAATGAGCAGTTCTTC. Variable domain in full (rest from reference TRBV28 and TRBJ2-1): DVKVTQSSRYLVKRTGEKVFLECVQDMDHENMFWYRQDPGLGLRLIYFSYDVKMKEKGDIPEGYSVSREKKERFSLILESASTNQTSMYLCASSFVENNEQFFGPGTRLTVL.

The chain uses TRBV21-1 and TRBJ2-2; the DNA was not used to check the table's D call, TRBD2. TRBV21-1 is a known pseudogene. CDR3 length: 15 residues. The CDR3 DNA sequence: TGTGCCAGCAGCAGCAGACTAGCGGGAGCCGGGGAGCTGTTTTTT. Translating it yields CASSSRLAGAGELFF.

The chain has TRBV5-1 and TRBJ2-2, with 12 bases matching TRBD1. The CDR3 spans 16 residues. V dropped 3 bases and J dropped 5; count of bases not matched to a gene: 5. Per germline, CDR1 SGHRS and CDR2 YFSETQ. The CDR3 sequence: CASSWGTGGATGELFF. For the CDR3, the DNA is TGCGCCAGCAGCTGGGGGACAGGGGGCGCAACCGGGGAGCTGTTTTTT.